Each of the 6 T cell receptor beta chains below was sequenced from the same sample in a study of response to subunit inactivated influenza vaccine (dated by TCRdb to 2017 to 2018). Sample time point, as interpreted from the label and publication: 45 days after influenza vaccine administration. Libraries were prepared through RT-PCR. Sequencing relied on an Illumina HiSeq 2500. TCRdb applied fastp at Q25 and MiXCR to the public reads, then kept only in-frame beta chains. Rows with a matching CDR3 protein are joined into one entry that keeps the most common DNA and genes. For this sample the table gives about 480,000 distinct CDR3 sequences, of which approximately 12% were detected only once. Together, the top ten hold about 12% of the sample. The sample consisted of PBMCs from blood, taken roughly 48 days after vaccination. The receptor set was obtained from a man aged 45-65 years who received an inactivated influenza vaccine. Donor details come from another sample of the same person, matched by shared clones.

This clonotype was detected a few times. The chain couples TRBV20-1 to TRBJ2-3; 16 nucleotides line up with TRBD2. The J segment lost 6 bases and the V segment lost 3 bases, leaving 3 bases of the junction unmatched. Germline V gives CDR1 DFQATT, CDR2 SNEGSKA (reference sequence). CDR3 length: 15 residues. The CDR3 region is CSASGTSGRADTQYF. CDR3 bases: TGCAGTGCTAGCGGGACTAGCGGGAGGGCCGATACGCAGTATTTT.

V gene TRBV6-2 or TRBV6-3 combines with J gene TRBJ2-1, with 10 bases lining up with TRBD2. This CDR3 region has 17 residues. CDR1 is MNHEY, CDR2 SVGEGT, per germline. The junction had 14 bases not matched to a gene; V was cut back by 8 bases and J by 4 bases. The CDR3 is CASADGNSGRRYNEQFF. The CDR3 DNA is TGTGCCAGCGCCGATGGTAATAGCGGGAGGAGATACAATGAGCAGTTCTTC.

This chain connects TRBV13 to TRBJ1-4; no clear D. With 5 bases removed from V and 10 bases from J, the gap between germline ends came to 14 bases. The CDR3 has 13 amino acids. The germline gives CDR1 PRHDT, CDR2 FYEKMQ (reference sequence). In nucleotides, the CDR3 is TGTGCCAGCAGCCCCGGGAAGGGCGGAAAACTGTTTTTT. It is translated as CASSPGKGGKLFF.

This clonotype was detected only a few times. The rearrangement joins TRBV18 to TRBJ2-7, with D perhaps matching TRBD2 (6 bases). Trimming cost V 3 bases and J 2 bases, with 17 bases left between them. This CDR3 comprises 16 residues. CDR1 and CDR2 (germline): KGHSH, LQKENI. The CDR3 region has the DNA TGTGCCAGCTCACCTGGGCCCAGACTAGTAACCTACGAGCAGTACTTC. Residues: CASSPGPRLVTYEQYF.

This clonotype was observed a few times. The V call is TRBV20-1, the J call TRBJ1-5; 7 nucleotides line up with TRBD1. The CDR3 spans 13 residues. V lost 2 bases, J lost 7 bases, and 5 bases stayed unmatched. Germline V lookup: CDR1 DFQATT, CDR2 SNEGSKA (reference sequence). In DNA, the CDR3 is TGCAGTGCTAGACCGACAGGGAGACAGCCCCAGCATTTT. It translates to CSARPTGRQPQHF.

The chain carries TRBV7-9 and TRBJ1-1, with a weak D call TRBD1 (5 bases). Trimming took 4 bases from V and 5 from J, leaving 11 bases between them. The CDR3 loop spans 13 amino acids. The V gene's germline CDR1 is SEHNR and CDR2 FQNEAQ (reference sequence). The CDR3 bases are TGTGCCAGCAGCTCGGGGGAGTTAACTGAAGCTTTCTTT. This gives the protein CASSSGELTEAFF.